These 26 T cell receptor beta chains originate from one sample sequenced in a study of cytomegalovirus exposure and HLA in healthy donors. PCR primers comprised 60 Vbeta and 13 Jbeta primers. The method was immunoSEQ multiplex PCR; TCRdb's version includes in-frame clones alone and lacks a portion of them. Its table records over 200,000 clones. Sequences were obtained from PBMCs. The source of these receptors is a woman younger than 45 in good health and CMV-seropositive.

This chain connects TRBV30 to TRBJ2-5; 8 bases agree with TRBD2. The J call may be incorrect, as the DNA end agrees better with TRBJ2-7. This CDR3 spans 13 amino acids. Germline V lookup: CDR1 GTSNPN, CDR2 SVGIG (reference sequence). CDR3 DNA sequence: TGTGCCTGGAGTAGGCGGGGGGACTACGAGCAGTACTTC. Amino acid sequence: CAWSRRGDYEQYF.

The chain uses TRBV4-1 and TRBJ2-5, with D perhaps matching TRBD2 (5 bases). The J call is in doubt because the DNA end fits TRBJ2-7 better. The CDR3 has 16 residues. The germline CDR1 and CDR2 sequences are MGHRA and YSYEKL. The CDR3 spells CASSQEQRWSGYEQYF. CDR3 in DNA: TGCGCCAGCAGCCAAGAGCAACGGTGGAGCGGCTACGAGCAGTACTTC.

The genes are TRBV19 and TRBJ1-2; D is perhaps TRBD1 (5 bases). V lost 5 bases, J lost 3 bases, and 13 bases lay in between. This CDR3 contains 14 residues. Per the germline V gene, CDR1 is LNHDA and CDR2 is SQIVND (reference sequence). The CDR3 region has the DNA TGTGCCAGTAGTTTGGTCAGGGAAGACTATGGCTACACCTTC. The encoded protein is CASSLVREDYGYTF.

The chain employs TRBV27 and TRBJ1-5, with D unresolved. V lost 3 bases and J 4 bases, leaving 10 bases between the germline ends. The CDR3 totals 14 residues. CDR1 and CDR2 (germline): MNHEY, SMNVEV (reference sequence). CDR3 sequence reads: CASSFSGRNQPQHF. The CDR3 DNA reads TGTGCCAGCAGTTTCTCGGGTAGAAATCAGCCCCAGCATTTT.

The rearrangement uses TRBV10-3 and TRBJ1-5; no firm D call. V was clipped by 0 bases and J by 0 bases, with 6 bases between them. The CDR3 has 15 residues. From germline, CDR1 is ENHRY and CDR2 SYGVKD. CDR3 sequence (DNA): TGTGCCATCAGTGAGTCGGCAAATAGCAATCAGCCCCAGCATTTT. It yields the protein CAISESANSNQPQHF.

For this clone: Other DNA sequences in the same sample also yield this CDR3. This chain uses TRBV9 with TRBJ1-1; no definite D call. The germline V gene has CDR1 SGDLS and CDR2 YYNGEE. Trimming cost V 1 base and J 0 bases, with 7 bases left between them. This CDR3 is built from 14 residues. CDR3 sequence reads: CASSVSGMNTEAFF. The CDR3 DNA is TGTGCCAGCAGCGTATCGGGGATGAACACTGAAGCTTTCTTT.

J is TRBJ1-2 and V is TRBV18, with D tentatively TRBD1 (6 bases). From germline, CDR1 is KGHSH and CDR2 LQKENI. The CDR3 has 18 residues. Trimming took off 0 bases at V and 7 bases at J, with 24 bases between the two ends. The CDR3 sequence: CASSPPFGLGTSNPGYTF. The CDR3 nucleotides are TGTGCCAGCTCACCACCTTTTGGATTGGGGACATCCAACCCTGGCTACACCTTC.

The V gene is TRBV27, the J gene TRBJ1-5; 9 bases match TRBD1. This CDR3 contains 18 residues. Germline V gives CDR1 MNHEY, CDR2 SMNVEV (reference sequence). V dropped 6 bases and J dropped 2; count of bases not matched to a gene: 14. DNA of the CDR3: TGTGCCAGCAGGCCGGCCGGGACAGGGAAAGATGGCAATCAGCCCCAGCATTTT. Translation gives CASRPAGTGKDGNQPQHF.

Details on this clone: A read error may account for a junction end that differs from germline. CDR3 amino acids: CASSDSGGRYTEAFF. The CDR3, as DNA: TGTGCCAGCAGTGACTCAGGGGGCCGGTACACTGAAGCTTTCTTT. The rearrangement joins TRBV6-5 to TRBJ1-1, with 8 bases matching TRBD1. From germline, CDR1 is MNHEY and CDR2 SVGAGI. The CDR3 contains 15 residues.

The genes are TRBV13 and TRBJ1-1; possibly TRBD1 for D (5 bases). With 5 bases removed from V and 7 bases from J, the gap between germline ends came to 17 bases. Germline V gives CDR1 PRHDT, CDR2 FYEKMQ (reference sequence). The CDR3 length is 14 residues. In DNA form, the CDR3 reads TGTGCCAGCAGCACGCGTTCAGGGCTGGGTGAAGCTTTCTTT. Residues: CASSTRSGLGEAFF.

This chain uses TRBV23-1 with TRBJ2-2, with TRBD2 matching 9 bases. TRBV23-1 is marked as an open reading frame, function uncertain. The CDR3 spans 20 residues. The V gene end was trimmed by 0 bases and the J gene end by 4 bases; junction bases not matched to a gene: 15. CDR3 coding DNA: TGCGCCAGCAGTCAATCGCAGGCTAGCGGGACCGAGTCGGGCACCGGGGAGCTGTTTTTT. This codes for CASSQSQASGTESGTGELFF.

This chain uses TRBV12-5 with TRBJ2-7; no clear D. The V end was cut by 2 bases, the J end by 0 bases, with 5 bases between. This CDR3 is built from 13 residues. Germline V CDR1 and CDR2: LGHNT, FRNRAP. This CDR3 reads CASGLPNSYEQYF. DNA for the CDR3: TGTGCTAGTGGTTTGCCCAACTCCTACGAGCAGTACTTC.

The V and J genes are TRBV18 and TRBJ1-1; D is undetermined. CDR1 is KGHSH and CDR2 is LQKENI in the germline V gene. V was clipped by 1 base and J by 4 bases, with 16 bases between them. This CDR3 is 16 amino acids long. This chain's CDR3 is CASSPRRDFAATEAFF. The CDR3 coding sequence is TGTGCCAGCTCACCACGACGCGACTTCGCGGCCACTGAAGCTTTCTTT.

V is TRBV5-5 and J is TRBJ1-5; the D gene is possibly TRBD1 (6 bases). V lost 4 bases to trimming and J lost 3 bases, with 14 bases between them. The CDR3 extends over 15 amino acids. The germline gives CDR1 SGHKS, CDR2 YYEKEE (reference sequence). The DNA of the CDR3 is TGTGCCAGCAGCCGGGGCAGGGGAGCCAATCAGCCCCAGCATTTT. Translation gives CASSRGRGANQPQHF.

The chain links TRBV5-4 to TRBJ2-3, with 7 bases lining up with TRBD1. The V segment lost 5 bases and the J segment 3 bases; nucleotides outside the gene matches: 9. Germline lookup yields CDR1 SGHNT and CDR2 YYREEE (reference sequence). The CDR3 extends over 15 amino acids. The CDR3 reads CASSPAQGNTDTQYF. The CDR3 region has the DNA TGTGCCAGCAGTCCTGCACAGGGGAATACAGATACGCAGTATTTT.

The rearrangement links TRBV5-1 to TRBJ2-3, with a possible D match to TRBD2 (7 bases). The CDR3 extends over 18 amino acids. The ends were cut back, 6 bases at V and 0 bases at J, with 23 bases in the middle. Germline values: CDR1 SGHRS, CDR2 YFSETQ. The CDR3 sequence is CASKEGRGGLLSTDTQYF. The DNA for the CDR3 is TGCGCCAGCAAAGAGGGGAGGGGGGGCCTTTTGAGCACAGATACGCAGTATTTT.

This rearrangement joins TRBV10-3 to TRBJ1-4; 9 positions match TRBD1. Looked up from germline, CDR1 is ENHRY and CDR2 is SYGVKD. The CDR3 is 12 amino acids. J lost 6 bases, V lost 8 bases, and 1 base had no gene match. Here the CDR3 DNA reads TGTGCCATCGGGACAGGGTATGAAAAACTGTTTTTT. Translation gives CAIGTGYEKLFF.

The rearrangement joins TRBV27 to TRBJ2-1; 8 positions agree with TRBD2. The CDR3 contains 16 residues. With 4 bases clipped from V and 4 bases from J, the junction kept 9 bases outside the gene matches. The germline V gene encodes CDR1 MNHEY and CDR2 SMNVEV (reference sequence). CDR3 in amino acids: CASSSRLANRYNEQFF. The CDR3 coding sequence is TGTGCCAGCAGTTCAAGACTAGCGAATAGGTACAATGAGCAGTTCTTC.

This chain connects TRBV5-1 to TRBJ2-7; TRBD1 matches at 10 bases. Looked up from germline, CDR1 is SGHRS and CDR2 is YFSETQ. The CDR3 covers 13 residues. Germline trimming cut 4 bases from V and 9 bases from J; bases unmatched to any gene: 7. The CDR3 protein is CASSPGTGAGQYF. The CDR3 DNA sequence: TGCGCCAGCAGCCCCGGGACAGGGGCTGGGCAGTACTTC.

The chain uses TRBV5-4 and TRBJ2-5; D not resolved. The J call may be incorrect, as the DNA end agrees better with TRBJ2-7. From germline, CDR1 is SGHNT and CDR2 YYREEE (reference sequence). The CDR3 consists of 15 residues. CDR3 in amino acids: CASSLPGSRRHEQYF. CDR3 in DNA: TGTGCCAGCAGCTTGCCGGGTTCTCGGCGCCACGAGCAGTACTTC.

The chain has TRBV6-5 and TRBJ1-1, with D perhaps matching TRBD1 (6 bases). Germline loops: CDR1 MNHEY, CDR2 SVGAGI. Between the trimmed V and J ends, which lost 4 bases and 5 bases, there was a span of 17 bases. This CDR3 has 15 amino acids. The CDR3 region is CASSFSRQGITEAFF. The CDR3 nucleotides read TGTGCCAGCAGTTTCTCCCGGCAGGGGATTACTGAAGCTTTCTTT.

V usage is TRBV5-1 and J usage is TRBJ2-7, with 15 bases matching TRBD2. Germline CDR1 SGHRS, CDR2 YFSETQ. Germline trimming cut 2 bases from V and 7 bases from J; bases unmatched to any gene: 1. This CDR3 has 14 residues. DNA for the CDR3: TGCGCCAGCAGCTTCGGGACTAGCGGGAGGGAGCAGTACTTC. This encodes CASSFGTSGREQYF.

The chain is built from TRBV19 and TRBJ2-2, with a tentative D call TRBD2 (5 bases). The V gene's germline CDR1 is LNHDA and CDR2 SQIVND (reference sequence). The CDR3 runs 15 residues. Trimming shortened V by 3 bases and J by 4 bases, and 12 bases separated the two germline ends. CDR3: CASSISGMSTGELFF. The CDR3 DNA follows: TGTGCCAGTAGTATTTCGGGGATGAGCACCGGGGAGCTGTTTTTT.

The rearrangement links TRBV7-9 to TRBJ1-5; D is uncertain. V was clipped by 1 base and J by 4 bases, with 5 bases between them. From germline, CDR1 is SEHNR and CDR2 FQNEAQ (reference sequence). CDR3 length: 13 amino acids. As DNA, the CDR3 is TGTGCCAGCAGCTTAGACGGGAATCAGCCCCAGCATTTT. It specifies CASSLDGNQPQHF.

CDR3 sequence: CASSPQRGGGEQYF. The CDR3, as DNA: TGTGCCAGCAGCCCCCAGCGGGGCGGGGGCGAGCAGTACTTC. The genes are TRBV13 and TRBJ2-7; 7 bases are shared with TRBD2. The CDR3 length is 14 residues. Trimming took 5 bases from V and 6 from J; bases not matched to a gene: 10. Looked up from germline, CDR1 is PRHDT and CDR2 is FYEKMQ (reference sequence).

This sequence joins TRBV7-9 and TRBJ2-7; no clear D gene. The CDR3 is 12 amino acids. The V end was cut by 1 base, the J end by 6 bases, with 7 bases between. Germline loops: CDR1 SEHNR, CDR2 FQNEAQ (reference sequence). The CDR3 reads CASSLEASEQYF. The CDR3 DNA reads as TGTGCCAGCAGCTTAGAGGCTAGCGAGCAGTACTTC.